The following is a T cell receptor beta chain sequence with its context. Antigen unknown. The data were taken from a study of OX40 agonist ivuxolimab in advanced cancers. Study outcomes and limitations: CD8+ T cells averaged more expanded clones than CD4+.

Germline V gene data show CDR1 as KGHSH and CDR2 as LQKENI. The CDR3 is 18 residues long. V was pared by 2 bases and J by 0 bases, with 14 bases between. The data were produced by immunoSEQ multiplex PCR, yet TCRdb's version contains in-frame clones alone and is incomplete. The table has about 100,000 clones, around 93% seen once. J is TRBJ2-6 and V is TRBV18; maybe TRBD1 (6 bases). This receptor was taken from an adult with an advanced solid tumor such as melanoma, head and neck, liver or kidney cancer. The specimen was CD4+ or CD8+ T cells sorted from blood, collected in a trial of the OX40 agonist ivuxolimab. The DNA for the CDR3 is TGTGCCAGCTCACCAAGGGACAAGGCGATCTCTGGGGCCAACGTCCTGACTTTC. This codes for CASSPRDKAISGANVLTF.